This TCR beta chain comes out of a study of CD8+CD57+ T cells in acquired aplastic anemia. Study at large: The DNA of sorted CD4+ and CD8+ cells averaged approximately 2.9 ug. Healthy CD8+ samples averaged approximately 11 million reads.

With regard to this clonotype: No antigen is known for it.

Per germline, CDR1 LNHDA and CDR2 SQIVND (reference sequence). V gave up 6 bases and J gave up 7 bases; unmatched junction bases: 5. CDR3 size: 15 residues. The TCR beta profiling, which covered VDJ combination and CDR3 sequence, was carried out using genomic DNA as the template. Each CDR3 protein gets one entry after TCRdb re-called the reads with MiXCR. This table holds about 160,000 distinct CDR3 sequences, roughly 47% found once. Whole-study results and caveats: For CD8+ Simpson's diversity, patients and controls showed no significant difference.

The source of this sequence is a human donor in good health. The rearrangement uses TRBV19 and TRBJ1-6; 11 nucleotides align to TRBD1. The sequencing input was sorted CD4+, CD8+, or CD8+CD57+ T cells (not recorded which) from PBMCs. CDR3: CASRRGTGGNSPLHF. The DNA for the CDR3 is TGTGCCAGTAGGAGAGGGACAGGGGGGAATTCACCCCTCCACTTT.